The entry below gives a single T cell receptor (beta chain) sequence along with its context. What it binds is unknown. This record comes from a study of T cell repertoires and HLA-DP antigens. Study details: DNA input averaged 218.4 ng in sorted CD137+CD4+ and about 1,300 ng in pre-culture CD4+. General study findings and limits: Naive and memory CD4+ repertoires were not analysed separately. Average cumulative frequency of previously undetected clones was 36.3% against one allele and under 60% against the other.

Losses at the gene ends were 2 bases for V and 7 bases for J; bases not matched to a gene: 7. The V gene's germline CDR1 is GTSNPN and CDR2 SVGIG (reference sequence). CDR3 size: 13 residues. Untouched CD4+ T cells were bead-isolated from PBMC at roughly 98% purity. TCRdb's table, derived via immunoSEQ multiplex PCR, lists solely in-frame clones and lacks some. The sample has 75,000 to 90,000 clones; around nine tenths are singletons. The specimen was CD4+ T cells from PBMCs. This clonotype was sampled from a man aged 45 to 65 in good health and CMV-seronegative. The V and J genes are TRBV30 and TRBJ1-1; 7 bases fit TRBD1. CDR3 DNA: TGTGCCTGGAGTATGAGGGGGCGAAGTGAAGCTTTCTTT. The encoded protein is CAWSMRGRSEAFF.